A single sample is the source of the 3 T cell receptor beta chains below, sequenced in a study of regulatory T cells in long-lasting Graves disease. To make TCR beta libraries, researchers used iRepertoire HTBI primers and Arm-PCR of CDR3 regions. Via MiXCR, TCRdb re-called the multiplex PCR reads, giving one row per CDR3 protein. The repertoire includes around 250,000 distinct CDR3 sequences, around 20% of them detected once, and over 11% sits in the top ten. Time point of the sample: newly diagnosed GD, antithyroid drugs for less than 3 months. Preparation of the TCR library used RNA extracted from PBMCs. The specimen comprised peripheral blood mononuclear cells (PBMCs), sampled at new diagnosis, from a patient treated with antithyroid drugs. All receptors derive from a female donor with Graves disease.

This clonotype was recorded a few times. This chain uses TRBV12-3 or TRBV12-4 with TRBJ2-7; 9 bases are a match to TRBD1. This CDR3 comprises 15 residues. V trimming: 5 bases; J trimming: 3 bases; junction bases outside the gene matches: 8. The CDR3 region has the DNA TGTGCCAGCAGTCGGCTCGGGACAGGGAACTACGAGCAGTACTTC. Amino acids: CASSRLGTGNYEQYF.

In its sample, this clonotype was seen many times. The gene calls are TRBV20-1 and TRBJ2-5; D is ambiguous. The CDR3 length is 11 residues. Germline V gene lookup returns CDR1 DFQATT and CDR2 SNEGSKA (reference sequence). Trimming removed 3 bases at V and 13 bases at J, with 15 bases between. The CDR3 loop is CSARSSTSTYF. The CDR3 nucleotides read TGCAGTGCTAGGAGCAGCACCAGTACGTACTTC.

This clonotype was detected ten times or more. The CDR3 protein is CASSLWVLAGTGELFF. Written as DNA, the CDR3 is TGTGCCAGCAGTTTATGGGTACTAGCAGGCACCGGGGAGCTGTTTTTT. This rearrangement joins TRBV28 to TRBJ2-2, with a weak D call TRBD2 (6 bases). V was cut by 0 bases and J by 4 bases, with 12 bases left in between. Germline loops: CDR1 MDHEN, CDR2 SYDVKM. The CDR3 is 16 amino acids.